What follows are 28 T cell receptor beta chains derived from one specimen sequenced in a study of cytomegalovirus exposure and HLA in healthy donors. It was with 60 Vbeta and 13 Jbeta primers that the PCR ran. Clones were sequenced by immunoSEQ multiplex PCR, and TCRdb holds only the in-frame ones, with some missing. The table lists about 140,000 clones, roughly three quarters of them singletons. The sequenced sample consisted of PBMCs. The receptors derive from a man younger than 40 in good health and CMV-seronegative.

The rearrangement uses TRBV7-6 and TRBJ1-6; 10 bases match TRBD1. This CDR3 comprises 14 residues. V gave up 5 bases and J gave up 7 bases; unmatched junction bases: 2. Germline assignment: CDR1 SGHVS and CDR2 FNYEAQ. CDR3 amino acids: CASSTGQGNSPLHF. DNA for the CDR3: TGTGCCAGCAGCACGGGACAGGGGAATTCACCCCTCCACTTT.

The genes are TRBV7-2 and TRBJ1-5; D not certain. V was cut by 1 base and J by 0 bases, with 13 bases left in between. Germline V gene lookup returns CDR1 SGHTA and CDR2 FQGNSA. The CDR3 covers 17 residues. The CDR3 region has the DNA TGTGCCAGCAGCTTAGTCCCAGATTACTATAGCAATCAGCCCCAGCATTTT. Amino acid sequence: CASSLVPDYYSNQPQHF.

The chain recombines TRBV12-5 with TRBJ1-5, with D unclear. In germline, CDR1 is LGHNT, CDR2 FRNRAP. CDR3 length: 14 residues. V lost 8 bases and J lost 1, with 12 bases in between. CDR3 bases: TGTGCTAGTTGGGCCCTACAGAGCAATCAGCCCCAGCATTTT. The encoded protein is CASWALQSNQPQHF.

V gene TRBV10-3 combines with J gene TRBJ2-5, with a tentative D call TRBD1 (6 bases). The V end lost 6 bases, the J end lost 7 bases, and 18 bases lay between the germline ends. The CDR3 length is 14 residues. Germline CDR1 ENHRY, CDR2 SYGVKD. The CDR3 region is CAIRENRDSGTQYF. The CDR3 nucleotides are TGTGCCATCAGGGAAAACAGGGATAGTGGGACCCAGTACTTC.

The rearrangement joins TRBV18 to TRBJ2-3; perhaps TRBD2 as D (7 bases). V was shortened by 3 bases and J by 2 bases, with 15 bases between the two germline ends. CDR3 length equals 16 residues. Germline loops: CDR1 KGHSH, CDR2 LQKENI. The DNA of the CDR3 is TGTGCCAGCTCACCCCGAGGGGGAGGGCCCACAGATACGCAGTATTTT. Its translation is CASSPRGGGPTDTQYF.

This clone was recorded a few times. The chain carries TRBV6-5 and TRBJ1-2, with TRBD1 as a possible D gene (5 bases). With 6 bases removed from V and 4 bases from J, the gap between germline ends came to 9 bases. This CDR3 region has 12 residues. In germline, CDR1 is MNHEY, CDR2 SVGAGI. CDR3 coding DNA: TGTGCCAGCAGAAGGGGTTCCTATGGCTACACCTTC. Amino acids: CASRRGSYGYTF.

This clone was seen just once. The chain combines TRBV7-6 with TRBJ2-3, with 8 bases fitting TRBD2. CDR1 is SGHVS and CDR2 is FNYEAQ in the germline V gene. The V segment lost 5 bases and the J segment 0 bases; nucleotides outside the gene matches: 7. The CDR3 covers 16 residues. The CDR3, as DNA: TGTGCCAGCAGCGTCACCTCTAGCGGGAGCACAGATACGCAGTATTTT. Its translation is CASSVTSSGSTDTQYF.

This chain links TRBV5-4 with TRBJ2-7, with 10 bases that match TRBD2. CDR3 length: 15 amino acids. V was pared by 4 bases and J by 2 bases, with 6 bases of the junction left unmatched. The germline V gene encodes CDR1 SGHNT and CDR2 YYREEE (reference sequence). CDR3 region: CASSPRAGGTYEQYF. In DNA form, the CDR3 reads TGTGCCAGCAGCCCCCGAGCGGGAGGGACCTACGAGCAGTACTTC.

This sequence joins TRBV9 and TRBJ2-5, with 14 bases that match TRBD2. CDR1 is SGDLS, CDR2 YYNGEE, per germline. Trimming cost V 4 bases and J 5 bases; bases outside gene matches: 10. The CDR3 is made up of 17 amino acids. CDR3 in amino acids: CASSPGTSGSMRETQYF. The CDR3 DNA is TGTGCCAGCAGCCCAGGGACTAGCGGGAGCATGCGGGAGACCCAGTACTTC.

This clone appeared many times. This chain joins TRBV6-4 and TRBJ1-1; maybe TRBD1 (5 bases). Trimming stripped 6 bases from V and 1 base from J, with 12 bases between. The germline V gene has CDR1 MRHNA and CDR2 SNTAGT. The length of the CDR3 is 14 residues. The CDR3 reads CASRDDSRNTEAFF. The DNA for the CDR3 is TGTGCCAGCAGAGACGACAGTCGGAACACTGAAGCTTTCTTT.

The rearrangement uses TRBV4-3 and TRBJ1-1; D gene uncertain. Germline V gene sequence: CDR1 LGHNA, CDR2 YSLEER. Trimming stripped 0 bases from V and 7 bases from J, with 9 bases between. CDR3 length: 13 amino acids. CDR3 in amino acids: CASSQEVRVEAFF. CDR3 DNA: TGCGCCAGCAGCCAAGAGGTGAGGGTTGAAGCTTTCTTT.

The V call is TRBV28, the J call TRBJ2-7; D not resolved. V was pared by 6 bases and J by 6 bases, with 15 bases between. In germline, CDR1 is MDHEN, CDR2 SYDVKM. This CDR3 has 13 amino acids. The CDR3 nucleotides are TGTGCCAGCAGGGAGACGCTGCCTGGCGAGCAGTACTTC. Its translation is CASRETLPGEQYF.

The rearrangement uses TRBV29-1 and TRBJ2-4; D might be TRBD1 (6 bases). Germline V gene lookup returns CDR1 SQVTM and CDR2 ANQGSEA. Trimming cost V 6 bases and J 8 bases, with 17 bases left between them. This CDR3 has 13 amino acids. CDR3 protein: CSVARGRGDIQYF. CDR3 DNA: TGCAGCGTCGCTAGGGGGAGAGGGGACATTCAGTACTTC.

The J gene is TRBJ1-2, the V gene TRBV5-1; D is ambiguous. Germline values: CDR1 SGHRS, CDR2 YFSETQ. The V end was cut by 1 base, the J end by 7 bases, with 8 bases between. The CDR3 is 12 amino acids. The CDR3 nucleotides read TGCGCCAGCAGCTTGACAGACATTGGCTACACCTTC. Translation gives CASSLTDIGYTF.

V is TRBV29-1 and J is TRBJ1-2; D perhaps matches TRBD1 (5 bases). The CDR3 totals 13 residues. CDR1 is SQVTM, CDR2 ANQGSEA, per germline. V shed 4 bases and J shed 7 bases, with 16 bases lying between them. The CDR3 sequence is CSVGGVNYSGYTF. The CDR3 coding sequence is TGCAGCGTTGGGGGGGTCAACTACTCTGGCTACACCTTC.

The CDR3 sequence: CASSSIPPAYNEQFF. DNA for the CDR3: TGTGCCAGCAGTTCAATCCCCCCGGCCTACAATGAGCAGTTCTTC. The J gene is TRBJ2-1, the V gene TRBV28, with D hard to call. Germline V gene data show CDR1 as MDHEN and CDR2 as SYDVKM. CDR3 size: 15 residues. Trimming shortened V by 4 bases and J by 2 bases, and 12 bases separated the two germline ends.

The rearrangement joins TRBV19 to TRBJ2-6; TRBD2 agrees at 10 bases. Looked up from germline, CDR1 is LNHDA and CDR2 is SQIVND (reference sequence). J was trimmed by 4 bases and V by 4 bases; bases with no gene match: 10. The CDR3 contains 18 residues. The CDR3 spells CASSKAGGPAAGANVLTF. For the CDR3, the DNA is TGTGCCAGTAGTAAAGCGGGAGGGCCTGCGGCCGGGGCCAACGTCCTGACTTTC.

The rearrangement links TRBV11-2 to TRBJ2-2, with 8 bases matching TRBD1. Per germline, CDR1 SGHAT and CDR2 FQNNGV. The CDR3 runs 18 residues. V gave up 5 bases and J gave up 0 bases; unmatched junction bases: 11. The CDR3, as DNA: TGTGCCAGCAGCCGATTATGGAGGACAGGGCCGAACACCGGGGAGCTGTTTTTT. Translated: CASSRLWRTGPNTGELFF.

The chain is built from TRBV30 and TRBJ1-1; 8 nucleotides align to TRBD1. This CDR3 contains 14 residues. V lost 8 bases, J lost 1 base, and 9 bases stayed unmatched. Germline CDR1 is GTSNPN and CDR2 is SVGIG (reference sequence). The CDR3 DNA follows: TGTGCCGGACAGGGAGGAGAGGAGAACACTGAAGCTTTCTTT. It translates to CAGQGGEENTEAFF.

This rearrangement joins TRBV25-1 to TRBJ1-3; D ambiguous. V was shortened by 3 bases and J by 6 bases, with 9 bases between the two germline ends. Looked up from germline, CDR1 is MGHDK and CDR2 is SYGVNS. The CDR3 sequence is 13 residues long. CDR3 residues: CASSDSGINTIYF. The DNA of the CDR3 is TGTGCCAGCAGTGACAGCGGGATAAACACCATATATTTT.

V gene TRBV5-4 combines with J gene TRBJ2-1, with a tentative D call TRBD2 (7 bases). The CDR3 is 19 residues long. Germline V gene data show CDR1 as SGHNT and CDR2 as YYREEE (reference sequence). V lost 6 bases and J 6 bases, leaving 31 bases between the germline ends. CDR3 bases: TGTGCCAGCACCCTGTCCCTATTTAGCGGAGGGGGAGGGGCCAATGAGCAGTTCTTC. As protein: CASTLSLFSGGGGANEQFF.

This clone was counted between two and nine times. J is TRBJ2-7 and V is TRBV21-1; the table's D call TRBD2 went unverified against the DNA. TRBV21-1 counts as a pseudogene. The CDR3 has 14 residues. Here the CDR3 DNA reads TGTGCCAGCAGCAATGGCGGGCGGAACTACGAGCAGTACTTC. This gives the protein CASSNGGRNYEQYF.

This clone was detected a few times. This sequence joins TRBV5-1 and TRBJ2-6; TRBD1 is a possible D gene (5 bases). The CDR3 totals 16 residues. CDR1 is SGHRS and CDR2 is YFSETQ in the germline V gene. V was trimmed by 1 base and J by 2 bases, leaving 10 bases between them. CDR3 sequence: CASSLTTVTGANVLTF. CDR3 nucleotides: TGCGCCAGCAGCTTGACGACAGTTACTGGGGCCAACGTCCTGACTTTC.

This clone is a singleton in its sample. The chain uses TRBV11-2 and TRBJ2-3, with D possibly matching TRBD2 (5 bases). From germline, CDR1 is SGHAT and CDR2 FQNNGV. The V end was cut by 3 bases, the J end by 3 bases, with 19 bases between. The CDR3 spans 17 residues. The CDR3 spells CASSLEGLALATDTQYF. The CDR3 region has the DNA TGTGCCAGCAGCTTGGAAGGTTTAGCCCTAGCAACAGATACGCAGTATTTT. The full variable domain, with the rest looked up from reference TRBV11-2 and TRBJ2-3, is EAGVAQSPRYKIIEKRQSVAFWCNPISGHATLYWYQQILGQGPKLLIQFQNNGVVDDSQLPKDRFSAERLKGVDSTLKIQPAKLEDSAVYLCASSLEGLALATDTQYFGPGTRLTVL.

V is TRBV7-2 and J is TRBJ2-2, with TRBD2 as a possible D gene (6 bases). The CDR3 spans 14 residues. Germline V gives CDR1 SGHTA, CDR2 FQGNSA. V shed 7 bases and J shed 2 bases, with 11 bases lying between them. The CDR3 loop is CASNSGLNTGELFF. CDR3 in DNA: TGTGCCAGCAACTCTGGACTAAACACCGGGGAGCTGTTTTTT.

This chain joins TRBV19 and TRBJ1-4, with a possible D match to TRBD1 (6 bases). This CDR3 region has 15 residues. CDR1 is LNHDA, CDR2 SQIVND, per germline (reference sequence). The germline V and J ends were trimmed by 5 bases and 8 bases, with 18 bases remaining between them. The CDR3 nucleotides read TGTGCCAGTAGTGTACAGGGTCAGGGGTTGGAAAAACTGTTTTTT. Protein product: CASSVQGQGLEKLFF. The whole variable domain, filled in from reference TRBV19 and TRBJ1-4, reads DGGITQSPKYLFRKEGQNVTLSCEQNLNHDAMYWYRQDPGQGLRLIYYSQIVNDFQKGDIAEGYSVSREKKESFPLTVTSAQKNPTAFYLCASSVQGQGLEKLFFGSGTQLSVL.

The genes are TRBV9 and TRBJ2-3; D possibly corresponds to TRBD2 (7 bases). CDR3 length: 15 residues. The germline V gene has CDR1 SGDLS and CDR2 YYNGEE. Trimming pared 3 bases from V and 5 bases from J, leaving 16 bases between. The DNA of the CDR3 is TGTGCCAGCAGCGCATGGGGGGGGGCGGGAGATACGCAGTATTTT. Translated: CASSAWGGAGDTQYF.

The chain links TRBV30 to TRBJ1-5, with D maybe TRBD1 (5 bases). V was trimmed by 0 bases and J by 7 bases, leaving 10 bases between them. CDR3 size: 13 residues. CDR1 and CDR2 from the germline V gene are GTSNPN and SVGIG (reference sequence). The CDR3 coding sequence is TGTGCCTGGAGTGTGCTGGGGCAACAGCCCCAGCATTTT. Translated, it gives CAWSVLGQQPQHF.